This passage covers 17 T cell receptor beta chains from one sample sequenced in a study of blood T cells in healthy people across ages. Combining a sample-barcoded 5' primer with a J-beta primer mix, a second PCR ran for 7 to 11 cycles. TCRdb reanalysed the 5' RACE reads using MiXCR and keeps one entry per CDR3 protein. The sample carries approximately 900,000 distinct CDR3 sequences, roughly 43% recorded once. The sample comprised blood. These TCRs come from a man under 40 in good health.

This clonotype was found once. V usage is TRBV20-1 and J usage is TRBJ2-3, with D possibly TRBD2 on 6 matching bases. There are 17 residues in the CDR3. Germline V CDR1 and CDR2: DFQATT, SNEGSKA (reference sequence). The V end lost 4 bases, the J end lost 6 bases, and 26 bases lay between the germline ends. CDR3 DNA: TGCAGTGCTAAGGACGTCTCCGGGGACTTCCCCGGGGATACGCAGTATTTT. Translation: CSAKDVSGDFPGDTQYF.

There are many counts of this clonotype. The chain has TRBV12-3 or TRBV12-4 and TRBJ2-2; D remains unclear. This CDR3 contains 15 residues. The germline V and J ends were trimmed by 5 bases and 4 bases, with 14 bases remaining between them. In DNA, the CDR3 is TGTGCCAGCAGTCCCTCCCCCGAGTTCACCGGGGAGCTGTTTTTT. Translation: CASSPSPEFTGELFF.

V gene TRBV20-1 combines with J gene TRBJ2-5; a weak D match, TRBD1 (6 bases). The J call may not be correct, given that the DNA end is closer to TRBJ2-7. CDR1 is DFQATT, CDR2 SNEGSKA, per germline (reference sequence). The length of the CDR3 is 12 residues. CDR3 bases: TGCAGTGCTCCTACCCCAGGGGCCGAGCAGTACTTC. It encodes CSAPTPGAEQYF.

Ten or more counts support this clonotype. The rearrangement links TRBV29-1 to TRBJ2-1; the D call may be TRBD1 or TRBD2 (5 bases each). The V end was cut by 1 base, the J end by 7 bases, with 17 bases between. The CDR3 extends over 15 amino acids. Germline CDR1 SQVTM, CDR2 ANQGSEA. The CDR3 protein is CSVEGREGRENEQFF. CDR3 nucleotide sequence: TGCAGCGTTGAAGGTAGGGAAGGCAGGGAGAATGAGCAGTTCTTC.

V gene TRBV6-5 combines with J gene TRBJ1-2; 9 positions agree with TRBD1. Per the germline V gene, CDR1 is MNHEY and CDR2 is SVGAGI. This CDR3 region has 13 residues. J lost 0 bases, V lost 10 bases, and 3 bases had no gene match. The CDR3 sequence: CATRDRANYGYTF. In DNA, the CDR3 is TGTGCCACCAGGGACAGGGCTAACTATGGCTACACCTTC.

CDR3 DNA: TGTGCCAGCAGCTTGGGGACAGGGGCGGTAAGAGCCCAGCATTTT. Residues: CASSLGTGAVRAQHF. The rearrangement joins TRBV7-9 to TRBJ1-5; 10 nucleotides match TRBD1. Looked up from germline, CDR1 is SEHNR and CDR2 is FQNEAQ (reference sequence). This CDR3 has 15 residues. V shed 3 bases and J 11 bases; nucleotides not matched to a gene: 10.

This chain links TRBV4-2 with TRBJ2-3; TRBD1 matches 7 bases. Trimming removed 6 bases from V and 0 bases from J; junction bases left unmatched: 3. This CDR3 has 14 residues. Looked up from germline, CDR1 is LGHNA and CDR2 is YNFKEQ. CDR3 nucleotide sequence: TGTGCCAGCAGGGGGACAGAAAGCACAGATACGCAGTATTTT. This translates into CASRGTESTDTQYF.

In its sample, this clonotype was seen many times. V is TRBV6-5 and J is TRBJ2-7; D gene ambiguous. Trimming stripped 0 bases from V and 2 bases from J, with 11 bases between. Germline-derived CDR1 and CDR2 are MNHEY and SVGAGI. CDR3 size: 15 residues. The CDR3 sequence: CASSYSAETTYEQYF. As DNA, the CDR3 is TGTGCCAGCAGTTACTCTGCAGAGACAACCTACGAGCAGTACTTC.

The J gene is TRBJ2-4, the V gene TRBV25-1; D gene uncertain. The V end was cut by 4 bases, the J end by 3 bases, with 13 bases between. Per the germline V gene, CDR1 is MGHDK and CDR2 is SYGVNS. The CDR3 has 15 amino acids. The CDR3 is CASSASLGYKNIQYF. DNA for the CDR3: TGTGCCAGCAGTGCGTCTTTGGGGTACAAAAACATTCAGTACTTC. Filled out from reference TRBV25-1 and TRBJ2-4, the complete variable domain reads EADIYQTPRYLVIGTGKKITLECSQTMGHDKMYWYQQDPGMELHLIHYSYGVNSTEKGDLSSESTVSRIRTEHFPLTLESARPSHTSQYLCASSASLGYKNIQYFGAGTRLSVL.

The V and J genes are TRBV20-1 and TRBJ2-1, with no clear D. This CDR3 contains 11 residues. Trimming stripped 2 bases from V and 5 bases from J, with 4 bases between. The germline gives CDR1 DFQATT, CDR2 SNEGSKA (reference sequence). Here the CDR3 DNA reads TGCAGTGCTAGACTGAACAATGAGCAGTTCTTC. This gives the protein CSARLNNEQFF.

DNA of the CDR3: TGTGCCAGCAGCTTAAGGGCGGGGGGGGTCTACAATGAGCAGTTCTTC. Protein product: CASSLRAGGVYNEQFF. The chain links TRBV7-2 to TRBJ2-1; 9 bases align to TRBD2. The CDR3 spans 16 residues. Germline CDR1 is SGHTA and CDR2 is FQGNSA. V was pared by 2 bases and J by 3 bases, with 5 bases of the junction left unmatched.

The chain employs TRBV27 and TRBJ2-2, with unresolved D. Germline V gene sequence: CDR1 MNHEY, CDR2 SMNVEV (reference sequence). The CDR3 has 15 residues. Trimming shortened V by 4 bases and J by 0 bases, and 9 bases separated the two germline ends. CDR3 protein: CASSWHSSNTGELFF. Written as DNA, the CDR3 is TGTGCCAGCAGTTGGCACTCTTCGAACACCGGGGAGCTGTTTTTT.

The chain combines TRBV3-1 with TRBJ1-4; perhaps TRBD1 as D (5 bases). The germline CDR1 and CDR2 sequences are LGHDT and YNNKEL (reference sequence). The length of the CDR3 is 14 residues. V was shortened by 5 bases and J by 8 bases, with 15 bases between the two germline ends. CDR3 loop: CASSRGAGKEKLFF. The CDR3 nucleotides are TGTGCCAGCAGCAGGGGAGCAGGAAAAGAAAAACTGTTTTTT.

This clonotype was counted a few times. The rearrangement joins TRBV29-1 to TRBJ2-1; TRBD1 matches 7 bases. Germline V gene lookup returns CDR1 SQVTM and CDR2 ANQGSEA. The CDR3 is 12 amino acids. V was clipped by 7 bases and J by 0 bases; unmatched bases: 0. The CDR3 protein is CSGDSSYNEQFF. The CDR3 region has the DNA TGCAGCGGGGACAGCTCCTACAATGAGCAGTTCTTC.

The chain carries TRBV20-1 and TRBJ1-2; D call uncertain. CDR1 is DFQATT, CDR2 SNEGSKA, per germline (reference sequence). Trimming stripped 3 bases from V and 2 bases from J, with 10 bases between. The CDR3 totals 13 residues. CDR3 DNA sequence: TGCAGTGCTAGGTCCCGGGAGAACTATGGCTACACCTTC. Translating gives CSARSRENYGYTF.

Here the CDR3 DNA reads TGTGCCAGCAGTGAGATGGACTCTCAGCGGGACGAGCAGTACTTC. The encoded protein is CASSEMDSQRDEQYF. The chain joins TRBV6-1 to TRBJ2-7; TRBD2 might be the D (6 bases). The germline V gene has CDR1 MNHNS and CDR2 SASEGT. This CDR3 is 15 amino acids long. V lost 3 bases and J lost 5, with 17 bases in between.

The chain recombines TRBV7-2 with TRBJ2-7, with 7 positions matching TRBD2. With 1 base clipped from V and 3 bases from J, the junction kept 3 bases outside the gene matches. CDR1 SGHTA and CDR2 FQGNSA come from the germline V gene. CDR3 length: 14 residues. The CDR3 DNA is TGTGCCAGCAGCTTAGAGGGGACTATCTACGAGCAGTACTTC. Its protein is CASSLEGTIYEQYF.